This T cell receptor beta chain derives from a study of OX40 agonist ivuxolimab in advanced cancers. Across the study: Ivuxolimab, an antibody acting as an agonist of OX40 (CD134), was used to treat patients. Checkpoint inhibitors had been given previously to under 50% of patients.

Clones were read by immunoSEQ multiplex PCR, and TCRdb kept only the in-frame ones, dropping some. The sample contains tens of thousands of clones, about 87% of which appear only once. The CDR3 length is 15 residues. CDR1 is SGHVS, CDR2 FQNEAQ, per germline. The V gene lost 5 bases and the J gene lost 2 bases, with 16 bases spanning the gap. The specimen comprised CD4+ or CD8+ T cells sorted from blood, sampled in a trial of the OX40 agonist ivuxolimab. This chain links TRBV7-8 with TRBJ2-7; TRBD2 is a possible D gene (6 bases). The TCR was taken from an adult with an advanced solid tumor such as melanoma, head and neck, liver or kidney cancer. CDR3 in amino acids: CASSHGWDLTYEQYF. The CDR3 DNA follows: TGTGCCAGCAGCCACGGGTGGGACTTAACCTACGAGCAGTACTTC.